The entry below describes one T cell receptor (beta chain). The CDR3 runs to 14 residues. Trimming left V 2 bases short and J 4 bases short, with 11 bases between. Germline V gene lookup returns CDR1 SGHTA and CDR2 FQGNSA. The entry originates in a study of blood T cell repertoires in COVID-19. Assay: immunoSEQ multiplex PCR; the TCRdb copy retains only in-frame clones and omits some. The sample consists of 120,000 to 150,000 clones, around 83% of them appearing once. This sequence was found in a woman aged 45 to 65 who had been exposed to COVID-19. The chain links TRBV7-2 to TRBJ1-1; possible D gene TRBD1, 6 bases. Sequenced material: PBMCs or T cells enriched from blood (not recorded which). The CDR3 protein is CASSLTGRATEAFF. CDR3 nucleotide sequence: TGTGCCAGCAGCTTAACAGGGCGGGCCACTGAAGCTTTCTTT.